The 29 T cell receptor beta chains presented below share a single source sample, sequenced in a study of blood T cell repertoires in COVID-19. Some clones are missing from TCRdb's copy, which holds only in-frame ones; the method was immunoSEQ multiplex PCR. Of hundreds of thousands of clones in the sample, 65% to 90% are singletons; the top ten hold roughly 5%. Sequencing used peripheral blood. The receptors come from a man aged 45 to 65 with COVID-19, enrolled during active disease.

This sequence joins TRBV9 and TRBJ1-1; a possible D gene is TRBD1 (6 bases). Germline CDR1 is SGDLS and CDR2 is YYNGEE. V shed 3 bases and J shed 1 base, with 25 bases lying between them. The CDR3 contains 19 residues. This chain's CDR3 is CASSAGAAAHGIANTEAFF. The CDR3 DNA is TGTGCCAGCAGCGCAGGGGCGGCGGCCCACGGGATTGCGAACACTGAAGCTTTCTTT.

V usage is TRBV7-6 and J usage is TRBJ1-2; weak D call: TRBD1 (5 bases). Germline V CDR1 and CDR2: SGHVS, FNYEAQ. This CDR3 spans 12 amino acids. Trimming shortened V by 5 bases and J by 5 bases, and 9 bases separated the two germline ends. The CDR3, as DNA: TGTGCCAGCAGCCCCGACAGATATGGCTACACCTTC. Translation: CASSPDRYGYTF. The entire variable domain, with the rest obtained from reference TRBV7-6 and TRBJ1-2, is as follows: GAGVSQSPRYKVTKRGQDVALRCDPISGHVSLYWYRQALGQGPEFLTYFNYEAQQDKSGLPNDRFSAERPEGSISTLTIQRTEQRDSAMYRCASSPDRYGYTFGSGTRLTVV.

This clone was picked up a small number of times. V usage is TRBV19 and J usage is TRBJ2-1; TRBD1 matches at 9 bases. This CDR3 spans 16 amino acids. J gave up 8 bases and V 1 base, and 9 bases lay outside the gene matches. Per the germline V gene, CDR1 is LNHDA and CDR2 is SQIVND (reference sequence). The CDR3 nucleotides are TGTGCCAGTAGTATAGTAAGAGGACAGGGGCTGGATGAGCAGTTCTTC. It is translated as CASSIVRGQGLDEQFF. The whole variable domain, filled in from reference TRBV19 and TRBJ2-1, reads DGGITQSPKYLFRKEGQNVTLSCEQNLNHDAMYWYRQDPGQGLRLIYYSQIVNDFQKGDIAEGYSVSREKKESFPLTVTSAQKNPTAFYLCASSIVRGQGLDEQFFGPGTRLTVL.

The genes are TRBV6-1 and TRBJ1-2, with a possible D match to TRBD1 (5 bases). The CDR3 contains 15 residues. Germline loops: CDR1 MNHNS, CDR2 SASEGT. V gave up 3 bases and J gave up 4 bases, with 15 bases separating them. CDR3 nucleotides: TGTGCCAGCAGTGAGGGGCCCGGGCCAATCTATGGCTACACCTTC. Its protein is CASSEGPGPIYGYTF.

V gene TRBV2 combines with J gene TRBJ1-5, with 8 bases identical to TRBD1. In germline, CDR1 is SNHLY, CDR2 FYNNEI. CDR3 length: 15 residues. With 4 bases clipped from V and 0 bases from J, the junction kept 2 bases outside the gene matches. The CDR3 reads CASSGGQVSNQPQHF. The CDR3 DNA reads as TGTGCCAGCAGTGGGGGACAGGTTAGCAATCAGCCCCAGCATTTT.

The chain is built from TRBV20-1 and TRBJ1-1; D call uncertain. The CDR3 totals 13 residues. Looked up from germline, CDR1 is DFQATT and CDR2 is SNEGSKA (reference sequence). Trimming took off 3 bases at V and 0 bases at J, with 8 bases between the two ends. The CDR3 region is CSASKNMNTEAFF. CDR3 in DNA: TGCAGTGCTAGTAAGAACATGAACACTGAAGCTTTCTTT.

The V call is TRBV6-1, the J call TRBJ2-5; 9 bases are a match to TRBD1. The CDR3 covers 16 residues. With V trimmed by 0 bases and J by 4 bases, 6 bases remained unmatched. The germline V gene encodes CDR1 MNHNS and CDR2 SASEGT. The CDR3 bases are TGTGCCAGCAGTGAAGCGCTAGGACAGGGGTCAGAGACCCAGTACTTC. Its translation is CASSEALGQGSETQYF.

V gene TRBV20-1 combines with J gene TRBJ1-2; a possible D gene is TRBD1 (5 bases). CDR3 length equals 11 residues. Per the germline V gene, CDR1 is DFQATT and CDR2 is SNEGSKA (reference sequence). The V and J ends lost 4 bases and 4 bases respectively, with 7 bases between them. The CDR3 DNA follows: TGCAGTGCTACAGGGTCCTATGGCTACACCTTC. Amino acid sequence: CSATGSYGYTF.

This chain uses TRBV7-6 with TRBJ2-2, with D possibly matching TRBD2 (6 bases). The V end was cut by 0 bases, the J end by 3 bases, with 14 bases between. This CDR3 region has 17 residues. The germline gives CDR1 SGHVS, CDR2 FNYEAQ. The CDR3 DNA sequence: TGTGCCAGCAGCTTAGCGCTGGGCGGAGGGTACACCGGGGAGCTGTTTTTT. Amino acid sequence: CASSLALGGGYTGELFF.

The V and J genes are TRBV6-5 and TRBJ1-1; a possible D gene is TRBD1 (5 bases). Looked up from germline, CDR1 is MNHEY and CDR2 is SVGAGI. V was clipped by 6 bases and J by 2 bases, with 10 bases between them. CDR3 length: 13 residues. The DNA of the CDR3 is TGTGCCAGCAGCAGGGTTTCAAACACTGAAGCTTTCTTT. Its translation is CASSRVSNTEAFF.

This chain joins TRBV3-1 (or the pseudogene TRBV3-2) and TRBJ1-1, with D hard to call. The CDR3 has 15 residues. From germline, CDR1 is LGHDT and CDR2 YNNKEL (reference sequence). Trimming shortened V by 1 base and J by 3 bases, and 12 bases separated the two germline ends. In nucleotides, the CDR3 is TGTGCCAGCAGCCAAGTGCTACTATATCACACTGAAGCTTTCTTT. Residues: CASSQVLLYHTEAFF.

Here the CDR3 reads CSASTGGTITDTQYF. CDR3 DNA sequence: TGCAGTGCTAGTACGGGGGGGACGATCACAGATACGCAGTATTTT. The V and J genes are TRBV20-1 and TRBJ2-3; TRBD2 agrees at 8 bases. V lost 3 bases and J lost 2; bases outside the gene matches: 7. CDR3 length equals 15 residues. Germline V lookup: CDR1 DFQATT, CDR2 SNEGSKA (reference sequence).

CDR3 loop: CASRPGQGDGELFF. CDR3 coding DNA: TGTGCCAGTAGACCCGGACAGGGAGACGGGGAGCTGTTTTTT. The chain combines TRBV19 with TRBJ2-2; TRBD1 agrees at 8 bases. This CDR3 has 14 residues. CDR1 is LNHDA and CDR2 is SQIVND in the germline V gene (reference sequence). The J segment lost 7 bases and the V segment lost 6 bases, leaving 7 bases of the junction unmatched.

This chain uses TRBV20-1 with TRBJ1-3; D possibly corresponds to TRBD1 (6 bases). Germline V gene sequence: CDR1 DFQATT, CDR2 SNEGSKA (reference sequence). Trimming shortened V by 3 bases and J by 3 bases, and 15 bases separated the two germline ends. This CDR3 is 15 amino acids long. The CDR3 DNA sequence: TGCAGTGCTAGTTTGGGGGCGCTTGATGGAAACACCATATATTTT. Residues: CSASLGALDGNTIYF.

This clone was picked up a small number of times. V is TRBV5-4 and J is TRBJ1-2; D is undetermined. The V gene lost 1 base and the J gene lost 4 bases, with 8 bases spanning the gap. CDR3 length: 13 amino acids. Germline V gives CDR1 SGHNT, CDR2 YYREEE (reference sequence). The CDR3 protein is CASSLSTAYGYTF. The CDR3 DNA reads as TGTGCCAGCAGCTTGAGCACAGCCTATGGCTACACCTTC.

The chain recombines TRBV28 with TRBJ2-3; D unclear. The length of the CDR3 is 14 residues. CDR1 is MDHEN, CDR2 SYDVKM, per germline. V lost 4 bases and J 4 bases, leaving 12 bases between the germline ends. CDR3 in amino acids: CASSSHYFSDTQYF. CDR3 nucleotide sequence: TGTGCCAGCAGTTCACATTATTTTTCAGATACGCAGTATTTT. Based on the CDR3 plus reference TRBV28 and TRBJ2-3, the full variable domain is DVKVTQSSRYLVKRTGEKVFLECVQDMDHENMFWYRQDPGLGLRLIYFSYDVKMKEKGDIPEGYSVSREKKERFSLILESASTNQTSMYLCASSSHYFSDTQYFGPGTRLTVL.

This clone was picked up a small number of times. The gene calls are TRBV29-1 and TRBJ1-2; 7 bases line up with TRBD1. Germline-derived CDR1 and CDR2 are SQVTM and ANQGSEA. The V and J ends lost 6 bases and 2 bases, in that order; junction bases with no gene match: 6. The CDR3 has 13 residues. CDR3 protein: CSVPGQINYGYTF. In DNA, the CDR3 is TGCAGCGTGCCGGGACAGATCAACTATGGCTACACCTTC.

The CDR3 loop is CATSRSRVNPYNEQFF. The CDR3 DNA sequence: TGTGCCACCAGCAGATCCAGGGTAAACCCCTACAATGAGCAGTTCTTC. The rearrangement links TRBV15 to TRBJ2-1; D possibly corresponds to TRBD1 (5 bases). Germline V lookup: CDR1 LNHNV, CDR2 YYDKDF (reference sequence). Trimming took off 2 bases at V and 2 bases at J, with 13 bases between the two ends. The CDR3 spans 16 residues.

This clone was recorded only once. V gene TRBV4-1 combines with J gene TRBJ2-4; 10 nucleotides match TRBD2. V shed 1 base, J shed 8 bases, and the junction held 5 bases outside the gene matches. CDR3 length equals 15 residues. Germline V lookup: CDR1 MGHRA, CDR2 YSYEKL. The CDR3 loop is CASSQGSGGADIQYF. The CDR3 nucleotides read TGCGCCAGCAGCCAAGGGAGCGGGGGGGCGGACATTCAGTACTTC.

V gene TRBV12-3 or TRBV12-4 combines with J gene TRBJ1-2; D is ambiguous. V was clipped by 3 bases and J by 0 bases, with 5 bases between them. CDR3 length: 13 amino acids. CDR3 sequence: CASSFRANYGYTF. The CDR3 nucleotides read TGTGCCAGCAGTTTTAGAGCTAACTATGGCTACACCTTC.

In DNA, the CDR3 is TGTGCCAGCAGTGATCCACAGGGGTCCGGAAACACCATATATTTT. It specifies CASSDPQGSGNTIYF. The V and J genes are TRBV2 and TRBJ1-3; 7 bases fit TRBD1. The ends lost 3 bases at V and 4 bases at J; junction bases unmatched: 6. The CDR3 runs 15 residues. CDR1 is SNHLY and CDR2 is FYNNEI in the germline V gene.

This chain connects TRBV3-1 (or the pseudogene TRBV3-2) to TRBJ1-3, with a tentative D call TRBD1 (5 bases). V lost 1 base and J lost 0, with 7 bases in between. Per germline, CDR1 LGHDT and CDR2 YNNKEL (reference sequence). The length of the CDR3 is 15 residues. The CDR3 loop reads CASSQGTYSGNTIYF. Here the CDR3 DNA reads TGTGCCAGCAGCCAAGGGACATACTCTGGAAACACCATATATTTT.

The chain has TRBV10-3 and TRBJ2-1; D unclear. CDR1 and CDR2 (germline): ENHRY, SYGVKD. V was cut by 3 bases and J by 4 bases, with 16 bases left in between. The CDR3 consists of 16 residues. The CDR3 here is CAISDGQVQTYNEQFF. The CDR3, as DNA: TGTGCCATCAGTGACGGCCAGGTACAAACTTACAATGAGCAGTTCTTC.

The chain links TRBV15 to TRBJ2-7, with TRBD1 as a possible D gene (7 bases). V lost 1 base and J 3 bases, leaving 10 bases between the germline ends. The CDR3 runs 14 residues. Germline V gene data show CDR1 as LNHNV and CDR2 as YYDKDF (reference sequence). This CDR3 is CATSRVQGGYEQYF. The CDR3 DNA is TGTGCCACCAGCAGAGTCCAGGGGGGCTACGAGCAGTACTTC.

The V call is TRBV27, the J call TRBJ2-7; 9 bases match TRBD1. J gave up 6 bases and V 2 bases, and 5 bases lay outside the gene matches. The CDR3 length is 14 residues. Germline V gene lookup returns CDR1 MNHEY and CDR2 SMNVEV (reference sequence). The chain's CDR3 is CASSLRSQGAEQYF. The CDR3 DNA reads TGTGCCAGCAGTTTACGGTCACAGGGGGCCGAGCAGTACTTC.

The CDR3: CASSLAGTNTGELFF. The CDR3 coding sequence is TGTGCCAGCAGTTTAGCGGGGACGAACACCGGGGAGCTGTTTTTT. The V and J genes are TRBV28 and TRBJ2-2; perhaps TRBD2 as D (6 bases). The V gene's germline CDR1 is MDHEN and CDR2 SYDVKM. This CDR3 region has 15 residues. The V and J ends lost 2 bases and 0 bases respectively, with 7 bases between them.

This chain uses TRBV3-1 (or the pseudogene TRBV3-2) with TRBJ2-1, with 9 bases matching TRBD2. Unmatched junction bases numbered 6, after V lost 3 bases and J lost 3 bases. There are 16 residues in the CDR3. Germline lookup yields CDR1 LGHDT and CDR2 YNNKEL (reference sequence). DNA for the CDR3: TGTGCCAGCAGCCACCGGGGACTAGCAGTCTACAATGAGCAGTTCTTC. Translating gives CASSHRGLAVYNEQFF.

This clone has only one observation. This sequence joins TRBV6-6 and TRBJ2-7; 9 nucleotides line up with TRBD2. The CDR3 is 14 amino acids. V lost 6 bases, J lost 2 bases, and 5 bases stayed unmatched. Germline-derived CDR1 and CDR2 are MNHNY and SVGAGI (reference sequence). In DNA form, the CDR3 reads TGTGCCAGCAGAGCTAGCGGGGCTCCCTACGAGCAGTACTTC. This gives the protein CASRASGAPYEQYF.

The count of this clone is one. V gene TRBV19 combines with J gene TRBJ1-2; 9 positions agree with TRBD1. With V trimmed by 4 bases and J by 8 bases, 11 bases remained unmatched. This CDR3 has 15 amino acids. The germline gives CDR1 LNHDA, CDR2 SQIVND (reference sequence). In DNA, the CDR3 is TGTGCCAGTAGTACCACCGGGACAGGGAATCTCGGCTACACCTTC. The encoded protein is CASSTTGTGNLGYTF.